These 18 T cell receptor beta chains originate from one sample sequenced in a study of T-cell memory formation after mild COVID-19. TCRdb itself ran the 5' RACE reads through MiXCR, one entry per CDR3 protein. The sample includes approximately 580,000 distinct CDR3 sequences, roughly 22% of them seen just once. Material for sequencing was PBMCs or a T cell subset sorted from them (not recorded which). The receptors stem from an adult woman who had mild COVID-19 (a few samples of this study predate the infection). Cell type and time point are not known.

This clonotype was counted between two and nine times. The chain combines TRBV7-3 with TRBJ2-1; 11 nucleotides agree with TRBD2. In germline, CDR1 is SGHTA, CDR2 FQGTGA. This CDR3 comprises 15 residues. V dropped 4 bases and J dropped 9; count of bases not matched to a gene: 8. CDR3 amino acids: CASSSGTSGLSEQFF. CDR3 DNA sequence: TGTGCCAGCAGCTCCGGGACTAGCGGTCTCTCTGAGCAGTTCTTC.

Ten or more counts support this clonotype. The rearrangement joins TRBV24-1 to TRBJ1-2; D unresolved. Trimming removed 5 bases at V and 6 bases at J, with 6 bases between. The germline V gene encodes CDR1 KGHDR and CDR2 SFDVKD. CDR3 length: 11 residues. CDR3 DNA sequence: TGTGCCACCAGTGGTCCTGATGGCTACACCTTC. It encodes CATSGPDGYTF.

This clonotype was observed a handful of times. The V gene is TRBV7-6, the J gene TRBJ2-4; 7 bases fit TRBD1. The CDR3 consists of 14 residues. The junction had 7 bases not matched to a gene; V was cut back by 2 bases and J by 9 bases. Germline CDR1 is SGHVS and CDR2 is FNYEAQ. The CDR3, as DNA: TGTGCCAGCAGCTTAAAACAGGGGTGGGTCATTCAGTACTTC. It yields the protein CASSLKQGWVIQYF.

The chain employs TRBV7-2 and TRBJ2-7; TRBD2 is a possible D gene (5 bases). Between the trimmed V and J ends, which lost 7 bases and 2 bases, there was a span of 15 bases. Germline CDR1 and CDR2: SGHTA and FQGNSA. CDR3 length: 14 residues. CDR3 loop: CASNPGLATYEQYF. The CDR3 DNA follows: TGTGCCAGCAACCCGGGGTTAGCGACCTACGAGCAGTACTTC.

This clonotype was recorded at least ten times. This chain links TRBV12-3 or TRBV12-4 with TRBJ2-7; 8 nucleotides agree with TRBD1. This CDR3 spans 14 amino acids. Losses at the gene ends were 6 bases for V and 2 bases for J; bases not matched to a gene: 6. This CDR3 reads CASRFRTGPYEQYF. DNA of the CDR3: TGTGCCAGCAGATTCCGGACAGGGCCCTACGAGCAGTACTTC.

This clonotype was recorded only once. The rearrangement joins TRBV11-3 to TRBJ2-3, with TRBD2 matching 14 bases. Germline CDR1 is SGHNT and CDR2 is YENEEA. V lost 4 bases and J lost 4; bases outside the gene matches: 7. CDR3 length: 17 residues. CDR3 loop: CASSSGLAGVRADTQYF. The CDR3 DNA sequence: TGTGCCAGCAGCTCGGGACTAGCGGGAGTCCGAGCAGATACGCAGTATTTT. Together with reference TRBV11-3 and TRBJ2-3, the CDR3 gives the full variable domain: EAGVVQSPRYKIIEKKQPVAFWCNPISGHNTLYWYLQNLGQGPELLIRYENEEAVDDSQLPKDRFSAERLKGVDSTLKIQPAELGDSAVYLCASSSGLAGVRADTQYFGPGTRLTVL.

V usage is TRBV6-6 and J usage is TRBJ2-7; 9 bases map to TRBD2. The CDR3 is 15 residues long. The V segment lost 6 bases and the J segment 2 bases; nucleotides outside the gene matches: 8. Germline lookup yields CDR1 MNHNY and CDR2 SVGAGI (reference sequence). CDR3 in amino acids: CASREFSGSPYEQYF. CDR3 in DNA: TGTGCCAGCAGGGAATTTAGCGGGAGTCCCTACGAGCAGTACTTC.

This clonotype has a single count. The chain is built from TRBV24-1 and TRBJ2-6; D possibly corresponds to TRBD1 (6 bases). Between the trimmed V and J ends, which lost 5 bases and 3 bases, there was a span of 7 bases. The CDR3 is 14 amino acids. The germline V gene has CDR1 KGHDR and CDR2 SFDVKD. CDR3 bases: TGTGCCACCAGTGGAGGGGGTGGGGCCAACGTCCTGACTTTC. Translating gives CATSGGGGANVLTF.

The CDR3 is CASSYSILQGAGEQYF. The DNA of the CDR3 is TGTGCCAGCAGTTACTCGATTTTACAGGGGGCTGGCGAGCAGTACTTC. This sequence joins TRBV6-5 and TRBJ2-7; 9 bases line up with TRBD1. The CDR3 is 16 residues long. V was pared by 0 bases and J by 6 bases, with 9 bases of the junction left unmatched. Per the germline V gene, CDR1 is MNHEY and CDR2 is SVGAGI.

This clonotype came up many times. The chain combines TRBV7-2 with TRBJ1-2; 12 bases are shared with TRBD1. The CDR3 runs to 17 residues. Germline loops: CDR1 SGHTA, CDR2 FQGNSA. V was clipped by 1 base and J by 6 bases; unmatched bases: 9. The CDR3 DNA is TGTGCCAGCAGCTTAGTCGCTCCGGGACAGGGGGCGGATGGCTACACCTTC. Protein sequence: CASSLVAPGQGADGYTF.

The V call is TRBV7-9, the J call TRBJ2-3; 7 positions agree with TRBD2. Looked up from germline, CDR1 is SEHNR and CDR2 is FQNEAQ (reference sequence). The length of the CDR3 is 14 residues. After removal of 5 bases from V and 2 bases from J, the junction contained 4 bases not matched to a gene. The CDR3 loop is CASSARLATDTQYF. CDR3 in DNA: TGTGCCAGCAGCGCTCGACTAGCCACAGATACGCAGTATTTT.

The chain has TRBV30 and TRBJ1-4, with D hard to call. The ends were cut back, 4 bases at V and 3 bases at J, with 9 bases in the middle. The CDR3 consists of 13 residues. Germline V gene lookup returns CDR1 GTSNPN and CDR2 SVGIG (reference sequence). Written as DNA, the CDR3 is TGTGCCTGGACCCCGCAGGCTAATGAAAAACTGTTTTTT. Amino acids: CAWTPQANEKLFF. Looking up the rest from reference TRBV30 and TRBJ1-4 gives the full variable domain: SQTIHQWPATLVQPVGSPLSLECTVEGTSNPNLYWYRQAAGRGLQLLFYSVGIGQISSEVPQNLSASRPQDRQFILSSKKLLLSDSGFYLCAWTPQANEKLFFGSGTQLSVL.

There are a few counts of this clonotype. The chain has TRBV5-1 and TRBJ2-3; 7 bases match TRBD1. CDR1 is SGHRS and CDR2 is YFSETQ in the germline V gene. Trimming at V came to 7 bases and at J to 1 base, leaving 6 bases not matched to a gene. The CDR3 runs 14 residues. The chain's CDR3 is CASSQGVGTDTQYF. The CDR3 DNA reads TGCGCCAGCTCTCAGGGGGTCGGCACAGATACGCAGTATTTT.

This clonotype was counted between two and nine times. This rearrangement joins TRBV4-2 to TRBJ1-2; D gene unclear. The V end was cut by 0 bases, the J end by 4 bases, with 6 bases between. CDR1 is LGHNA, CDR2 YNFKEQ, per germline. The CDR3 consists of 13 residues. CDR3 sequence: CASSQENGYGYTF. Here the CDR3 DNA reads TGTGCCAGCAGCCAAGAGAACGGCTATGGCTACACCTTC.

This clonotype appeared a few times. V is TRBV6-6 and J is TRBJ2-4; maybe TRBD1 (6 bases). This CDR3 spans 15 amino acids. Germline CDR1 MNHNY, CDR2 SVGAGI (reference sequence). With 7 bases removed from V and 6 bases from J, the gap between germline ends came to 19 bases. CDR3 protein: CASTETQGTSNIQYF. CDR3 bases: TGTGCCAGCACCGAAACCCAGGGGACGTCAAACATTCAGTACTTC.

The chain recombines TRBV6-4 with TRBJ2-3; D remains unclear. This CDR3 is built from 12 residues. Trimming removed 3 bases from V and 3 bases from J, with 4 bases in between. The germline CDR1 and CDR2 sequences are MRHNA and SNTAGT. The chain's CDR3 is CASSDQTDTQYF. For the CDR3, the DNA is TGTGCCAGCAGTGATCAGACAGATACGCAGTATTTT.

The chain employs TRBV6-6 and TRBJ1-2; 10 bases match TRBD1. The ends lost 4 bases at V and 8 bases at J; junction bases unmatched: 10. CDR1 MNHNY and CDR2 SVGAGI come from the germline V gene (reference sequence). This CDR3 is 15 amino acids long. CDR3 amino acids: CASSSRDRGEHGYTF. The CDR3 DNA reads TGTGCCAGCAGTTCCCGGGACAGGGGAGAACACGGCTACACCTTC.

A few counts support this clonotype. The chain uses TRBV5-1 and TRBJ2-2; D perhaps matches TRBD2 (5 bases). This CDR3 comprises 11 residues. Per germline, CDR1 SGHRS and CDR2 YFSETQ. Trimming removed 4 bases from V and 9 bases from J, with 7 bases in between. The CDR3 coding sequence is TGCGCCAGCAGCCGAGGGAGGGAGCTGTTTTTT. Its protein is CASSRGRELFF.